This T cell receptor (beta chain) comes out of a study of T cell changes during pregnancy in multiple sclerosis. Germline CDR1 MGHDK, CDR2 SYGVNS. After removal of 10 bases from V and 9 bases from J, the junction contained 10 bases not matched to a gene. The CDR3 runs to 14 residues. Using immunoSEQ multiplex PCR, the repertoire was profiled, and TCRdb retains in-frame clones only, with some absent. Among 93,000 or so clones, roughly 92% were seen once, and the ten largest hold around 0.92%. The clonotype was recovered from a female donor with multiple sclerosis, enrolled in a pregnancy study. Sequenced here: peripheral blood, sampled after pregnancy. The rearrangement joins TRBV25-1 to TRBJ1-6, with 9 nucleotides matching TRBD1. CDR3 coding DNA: TGTGCCACCAAAGATGAGACAGGGGGTTCACCCCTCCACTTT. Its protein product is CATKDETGGSPLHF.